These 8 T cell receptor beta chains were all obtained from the same sample, sequenced in a study of OX40 agonist ivuxolimab in advanced cancers. Here immunoSEQ multiplex PCR was the method, and the copy in TCRdb shows in-frame clones only, minus some. Of about 54,000 clones in the sample, roughly 90% were seen once. The material sequenced was CD4+ or CD8+ T cells sorted from blood, taken in a trial of the OX40 agonist ivuxolimab. The source is an adult with an advanced solid tumor such as melanoma, head and neck, liver or kidney cancer.

The V gene is TRBV9, the J gene TRBJ2-7, with 12 bases aligning to TRBD2. After removal of 4 bases from V and 4 bases from J, the junction contained 6 bases not matched to a gene. The germline CDR1 and CDR2 sequences are SGDLS and YYNGEE. The CDR3 extends over 15 amino acids. Here the CDR3 DNA reads TGTGCCAGCAGCCTATCGACTAGCGGGAGTTACGAGCAGTACTTC. Translation: CASSLSTSGSYEQYF.

This sequence joins TRBV7-6 and TRBJ1-1; D ambiguous. V lost 1 base and J 1 base, leaving 7 bases between the germline ends. CDR1 SGHVS and CDR2 FNYEAQ come from the germline V gene. The CDR3 extends over 14 amino acids. The CDR3: CASSLGGGNTEAFF. The DNA for the CDR3 is TGTGCCAGCAGCTTAGGGGGAGGGAACACTGAAGCTTTCTTT.

The V call is TRBV6-5, the J call TRBJ1-4; 7 bases match TRBD1. V gave up 6 bases and J gave up 2 bases; unmatched junction bases: 6. This CDR3 spans 15 amino acids. CDR1 and CDR2 (germline): MNHEY, SVGAGI. In DNA, the CDR3 is TGTGCCAGCAGGGAGGGGGCCAATACTAATGAAAAACTGTTTTTT. Amino acid sequence: CASREGANTNEKLFF.

The V gene is TRBV7-2, the J gene TRBJ2-5; D uncertain. The assigned J gene may be wrong: the sequence end matches TRBJ2-7 better. The germline CDR1 and CDR2 sequences are SGHTA and FQGNSA. CDR3 length: 17 residues. CDR3 sequence: CASSPSGSQVFYYEQYF. In DNA form, the CDR3 reads TGTGCCAGCAGCCCCTCGGGTAGCCAGGTATTTTACTACGAGCAGTACTTC.

This clone was observed once. The genes are TRBV11-2 and TRBJ1-3, with TRBD1 as a possible D gene (6 bases). The V gene lost 2 bases and the J gene lost 0 bases, with 11 bases spanning the gap. Germline-derived CDR1 and CDR2 are SGHAT and FQNNGV. The CDR3 runs to 16 residues. CDR3 loop: CASSLLQGHSGNTIYF. CDR3 sequence (DNA): TGTGCCAGCAGCTTACTACAGGGCCACTCTGGAAACACCATATATTTT.

The V gene is TRBV5-1, the J gene TRBJ1-1, with D perhaps TRBD1 (6 bases). Germline loops: CDR1 SGHRS, CDR2 YFSETQ. The CDR3 loop spans 15 amino acids. The V end was cut by 3 bases, the J end by 0 bases, with 12 bases between. CDR3: CASSWDTSMNTEAFF. CDR3 coding DNA: TGCGCCAGCAGCTGGGACACCTCTATGAACACTGAAGCTTTCTTT.

The chain has TRBV5-1 and TRBJ2-1; TRBD2 aligns across 11 bases. CDR1 and CDR2 (germline): SGHRS, YFSETQ. This CDR3 spans 19 amino acids. V shed 0 bases, J shed 0 bases, and the junction held 8 bases outside the gene matches. CDR3 loop: CASSLVLAGGHSSYNEQFF. For the CDR3, the DNA is TGCGCCAGCAGCTTGGTGCTAGCGGGGGGTCATAGCTCCTACAATGAGCAGTTCTTC.

The genes are TRBV27 and TRBJ1-1; D gene uncertain. The CDR3 extends over 11 amino acids. Germline CDR1 reads MNHEY; CDR2 reads SMNVEV (reference sequence). Trimming shortened V by 3 bases and J by 4 bases, and 3 bases separated the two germline ends. In nucleotides, the CDR3 is TGTGCCAGCAGTTTGGGCACTGAAGCTTTCTTT. Translation: CASSLGTEAFF.